This T cell receptor (beta chain) was recovered during a study of shared clonotypes between healthy human individuals. Study-wide points: Generation probabilities were higher for clonotypes shared across all four sorted-subset donors than for unshared ones.

A note on this clone: Its antigen is unidentified.

The CDR3 has 14 residues. Germline V lookup: CDR1 SGHTA, CDR2 FQGTGA. Trimming pared 5 bases from V and 0 bases from J, leaving 8 bases between. Deep-level running was used for the assay. DNA at about 200 ng, tens of thousands of T cell genomes, went into sorted-subset replicate PCRs. As processed by the authors: From ImmunoSEQ came sequences covering only the junction and carrying no quality scores, so filtering differed. Repertoires were generated with immunoSEQ multiplex PCR, while TCRdb's copy carries only in-frame clones and drops some. V and J calls and clone size are as listed in that table; D and trimming were resolved from the DNA. The table has roughly 2.5 million clones, just over 90% seen once; the top ten hold 0.14%.

This chain connects TRBV7-3 to TRBJ1-3; TRBD1 is a possible D gene (5 bases). Sequenced: naive CD4+ T cells sorted from blood. The subset here: CD45RA+ positively selected. This receptor was taken from a man aged 18 to 29 in good health. Here the CDR3 reads CASSPGPSGNTIYF. For the CDR3, the DNA is TGTGCCAGCAGCCCGGGACCCTCTGGAAACACCATATATTTT. Combining the CDR3 with reference TRBV7-3 and TRBJ1-3 gives the whole variable domain GAGVSQTPSNKVTEKGKYVELRCDPISGHTALYWYRQSLGQGPEFLIYFQGTGAADDSGLPNDRFFAVRPEGSVSTLKIQRTERGDSAVYLCASSPGPSGNTIYFGEGSWLTVV.